Presented here are 12 T cell receptor beta chains from one specimen sequenced in a study of blood T cells in healthy people across ages. Then a second PCR, running roughly 7 to 11 cycles, was carried out with a sample-barcoded 5' primer and a J-beta primer mix. TCRdb reprocessed the 5' RACE reads with MiXCR, giving one entry per CDR3 protein. The sample consists of hundreds of thousands of distinct CDR3 sequences, around 62% of them appearing once. Sequencing was performed on blood. The receptors were sampled from a man aged 30-40 years in good health.

This chain joins TRBV12-3 or TRBV12-4 and TRBJ2-5; 10 bases match TRBD2. J lost 11 bases, V lost 6 bases, and 15 bases had no gene match. CDR3 length: 15 residues. The CDR3 region is CASRPPSGGPLEQYF. The CDR3 nucleotides are TGTGCCAGCAGACCCCCTAGCGGGGGACCTTTAGAGCAGTACTTC.

The gene calls are TRBV29-1 and TRBJ2-7, with D tentatively TRBD1 (6 bases). CDR1 is SQVTM and CDR2 is ANQGSEA in the germline V gene. The V end lost 3 bases, the J end lost 4 bases, and 13 bases lay between the germline ends. This CDR3 is 13 amino acids long. CDR3 amino acids: CSVEGHGAYEQYF. The CDR3 DNA sequence: TGCAGCGTTGAGGGACATGGAGCTTACGAGCAGTACTTC.

This clonotype turned up a few times. The chain couples TRBV4-2 to TRBJ2-1; a possible D gene is TRBD1 (5 bases). Germline V gives CDR1 LGHNA, CDR2 YNFKEQ. V dropped 0 bases and J dropped 0 bases, with 12 bases sitting between them. This CDR3 comprises 17 residues. In nucleotides, the CDR3 is TGTGCCAGCAGCCAAGAGGGGCATGTAAGCTCCTACAATGAGCAGTTCTTC. Its protein product is CASSQEGHVSSYNEQFF.

The chain combines TRBV4-2 with TRBJ2-5, with D perhaps TRBD1 or TRBD2 (6 bases each). Judging by the DNA end, TRBJ2-7 fits better; the J call may be wrong. The CDR3 extends over 13 amino acids. CDR1 and CDR2 from the germline V gene are LGHNA and YNFKEQ. The CDR3 is CASSPLGGNEQYF. The CDR3 nucleotides are TGTGCCAGCAGTCCCCTCGGGGGCAACGAGCAGTACTTC.

V and J are TRBV7-9 and TRBJ2-1, with TRBD1 matching 8 bases. From germline, CDR1 is SEHNR and CDR2 FQNEAQ (reference sequence). The V gene end was trimmed by 4 bases and the J gene end by 9 bases; junction bases not matched to a gene: 14. The CDR3 extends over 16 amino acids. As DNA, the CDR3 is TGTGCCAGCAGCTCCGCACGGGGCAGGGGGCGATTTGAGCAGTTCTTC. As protein: CASSSARGRGRFEQFF.

V gene TRBV20-1 combines with J gene TRBJ2-1, with TRBD1 matching 8 bases. The junction had 10 bases not matched to a gene; V was cut back by 1 base and J by 5 bases. The CDR3 runs to 16 residues. Germline V gene lookup returns CDR1 DFQATT and CDR2 SNEGSKA (reference sequence). DNA of the CDR3: TGCAGTGCTAGAGGCCCGACAGGGGTCCCAAACAATGAGCAGTTCTTC. It specifies CSARGPTGVPNNEQFF.

V gene TRBV28 combines with J gene TRBJ2-7; D possibly corresponds to TRBD2 (6 bases). This CDR3 contains 13 residues. Germline CDR1 and CDR2: MDHEN and SYDVKM. Trimming shortened V by 7 bases and J by 3 bases, and 13 bases separated the two germline ends. The CDR3 region is CASNGGVVYEQYF. CDR3 DNA sequence: TGTGCCAGCAATGGCGGGGTGGTCTACGAGCAGTACTTC.

The chain uses TRBV6-5 and TRBJ2-3, with D perhaps TRBD2 (6 bases). V was pared by 2 bases and J by 2 bases, with 17 bases between. The CDR3 contains 17 residues. Germline CDR1 and CDR2: MNHEY and SVGAGI. The CDR3 region has the DNA TGTGCCAGCAGTTACGGAGGGCGTCTTGCCCCCACAGATACGCAGTATTTT. Translation gives CASSYGGRLAPTDTQYF.

On this clonotype: One junction end does not reproduce the germline sequence, and a read error may be involved. The chain has TRBV7-2 and TRBJ2-5; 8 bases align to TRBD1. Germline V gene data show CDR1 as SGHTA and CDR2 as FQGNSA. There are 16 residues in the CDR3. The CDR3 region has the DNA TGTGCCAACAGCCTAGTCAGGGGGCGCTACCAAGAGACCCAGTACTTC. It yields the protein CANSLVRGRYQETQYF.

V usage is TRBV7-2 and J usage is TRBJ1-6, with D possibly matching TRBD1 (5 bases). Per the germline V gene, CDR1 is SGHTA and CDR2 is FQGNSA. The length of the CDR3 is 18 residues. The germline V and J ends were trimmed by 5 bases and 0 bases, with 17 bases remaining between them. The CDR3: CASSPRRATYSYNSPLHF. The CDR3 DNA is TGTGCCAGCAGCCCCCGCAGGGCAACTTACTCCTATAATTCACCCCTCCACTTT.

The chain employs TRBV7-8 and TRBJ2-7; no clear D. V lost 1 base and J lost 2, with 12 bases in between. The CDR3 length is 15 residues. Germline loops: CDR1 SGHVS, CDR2 FQNEAQ. As DNA, the CDR3 is TGTGCCAGCAGCTTAGGTTATGGGATGACCTACGAGCAGTACTTC. Its protein product is CASSLGYGMTYEQYF.

In this sample, this clonotype turned up a few times. The chain links TRBV28 to TRBJ2-5; unclear D gene. The J call may be incorrect, as the DNA end agrees better with TRBJ2-7. Germline V gene lookup returns CDR1 MDHEN and CDR2 SYDVKM. This CDR3 is built from 12 residues. The CDR3 spells CATATLSYEQYF. The CDR3 coding sequence is TGTGCCACCGCGACCCTTTCCTACGAGCAGTACTTC.